The source of this T cell receptor beta chain is a study of cytomegalovirus exposure and HLA in healthy donors. Turning to the study itself: Most genotyped donors, roughly 83% of about 400, had Caucasian-associated genetic ancestry.

The germline V gene encodes CDR1 LNHNV and CDR2 YYDKDF (reference sequence). V shed 2 bases and J shed 6 bases, with 16 bases lying between them. This CDR3 region has 15 residues. General study results and limits: Using the classifier, cytomegalovirus status was reportedly diagnosed with high specificity and sensitivity. Accurate prediction of HLA-A and HLA-B alleles (for most subjects) was reportedly achieved from TCR beta sequences.

Among the donors, all were healthy bone marrow donors. Vbeta (60) and Jbeta (13) primers were used in the PCR. The method was immunoSEQ multiplex PCR; TCRdb's version includes in-frame clones alone and lacks a portion of them. Of 150,000 to 200,000 clones in the sample, less than 85% are singletons; the top ten hold about 0.64%. As regards this clone: Antigen unknown.

The J gene is TRBJ1-2, the V gene TRBV15; D is ambiguous. Sequencing used PBMCs. This TCR was sampled from a boy aged 10-17 years in good health and CMV-seronegative. CDR3 amino acids: CATSRFPKRVDGYTF. CDR3 bases: TGTGCCACCAGCAGATTTCCCAAGAGGGTTGATGGCTACACCTTC.